This TCR beta chain derives from a study of blood T cell repertoires in COVID-19. Study information: From the United States, Italy and Spain came samples of acute and convalescent COVID-19. PBMCs, B-cell-depleted T cells, or T cells were the source of the cDNA or gDNA that made up the material.

Per the original methods: Scientists estimated how many nucleated cells there were by amplifying reference gene primers. The protocol was immunoSEQ multiplex PCR, while the TCRdb copy is restricted to in-frame clones and leaves out a portion. The DNA gave D and trimming, while V, J and clone size come from that table. This table has 90,000 or so clones, around 88% appearing once. Germline V CDR1 and CDR2: SGHAT, FQNNGV. The CDR3 loop spans 18 amino acids. Losses at the gene ends were 5 bases for V and 0 bases for J; bases not matched to a gene: 8. One Seattle source followed patients from active infection through their disease course.

Sequencing input: peripheral blood. The J gene is TRBJ2-5, the V gene TRBV11-2; 14 bases match TRBD2. This clonotype was obtained from a woman aged 60 to 75 with COVID-19, enrolled during active disease. DNA for the CDR3: TGTGCCAGCAGCGTCGGGACTAGCGGGGGTGTGTACCAAGAGACCCAGTACTTC. Its protein is CASSVGTSGGVYQETQYF.